Detailed here is one T cell receptor beta chain. The data were produced by immunoSEQ multiplex PCR, yet TCRdb's version contains in-frame clones alone and is incomplete. Found here are 80,000 to 95,000 clones, about 87% of them singletons; the top ten hold less than 7.5%. This CDR3 region has 14 residues. V was pared by 2 bases and J by 6 bases, with 2 bases of the junction left unmatched. The germline V gene has CDR1 KGHSH and CDR2 LQKENI. The source of the sample is a study of T cell responses to AZD1222 COVID-19 vaccine. The sample consisted of peripheral blood, taken on day 0 of AZD1222 vaccination. The clonotype comes from an adult in good health. The chain carries TRBV18 and TRBJ1-5, with 9 nucleotides matching TRBD1. CDR3 sequence: CASSPDRGSQPQHF. The CDR3 coding sequence is TGTGCCAGCTCACCAGACAGGGGGAGTCAGCCCCAGCATTTT.